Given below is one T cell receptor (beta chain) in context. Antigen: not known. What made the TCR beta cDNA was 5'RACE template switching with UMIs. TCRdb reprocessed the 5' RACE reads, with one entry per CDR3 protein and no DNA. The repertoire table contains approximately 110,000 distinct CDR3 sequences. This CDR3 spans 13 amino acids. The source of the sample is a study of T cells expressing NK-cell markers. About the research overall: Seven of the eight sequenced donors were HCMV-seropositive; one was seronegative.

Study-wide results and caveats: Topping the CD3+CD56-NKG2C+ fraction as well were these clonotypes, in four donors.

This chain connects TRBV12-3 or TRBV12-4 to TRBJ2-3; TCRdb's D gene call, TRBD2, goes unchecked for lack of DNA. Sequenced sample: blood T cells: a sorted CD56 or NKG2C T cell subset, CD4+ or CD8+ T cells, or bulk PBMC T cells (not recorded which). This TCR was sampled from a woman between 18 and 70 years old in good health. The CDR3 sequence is CASTERNTDTQYF.